A single sample gave rise to the 2 T cell receptor beta chains below, sequenced in a study of control samples from healthy donors and cancer patients. Produced via immunoSEQ multiplex PCR; TCRdb's table is partial and in-frame only. The sample comprises 90,000 to 110,000 clones, about 89% of which are singletons, and around 17% rests with the top ten. Sequenced material: blood. Receptor source: a woman between 50 and 59 years old in good health.

The J gene is TRBJ2-7, the V gene TRBV6-5, with D perhaps matching TRBD2 (6 bases). Germline V CDR1 and CDR2: MNHEY, SVGAGI. V dropped 2 bases and J dropped 5 bases, with 10 bases sitting between them. CDR3 size: 13 residues. The CDR3 DNA sequence: TGTGCCAGCAGTTACCCCGGACTAAACGAGCAGTACTTC. Translation: CASSYPGLNEQYF.

V is TRBV10-3 and J is TRBJ2-2, with D hard to call. The CDR3 has 12 amino acids. Trimming pared 2 bases from V and 10 bases from J, leaving 8 bases between. CDR1 is ENHRY, CDR2 SYGVKD, per germline. As DNA, the CDR3 is TGTGCCATCAGTGAGCGAAGTCTGGAGCTGTTTTTT. Its protein is CAISERSLELFF.